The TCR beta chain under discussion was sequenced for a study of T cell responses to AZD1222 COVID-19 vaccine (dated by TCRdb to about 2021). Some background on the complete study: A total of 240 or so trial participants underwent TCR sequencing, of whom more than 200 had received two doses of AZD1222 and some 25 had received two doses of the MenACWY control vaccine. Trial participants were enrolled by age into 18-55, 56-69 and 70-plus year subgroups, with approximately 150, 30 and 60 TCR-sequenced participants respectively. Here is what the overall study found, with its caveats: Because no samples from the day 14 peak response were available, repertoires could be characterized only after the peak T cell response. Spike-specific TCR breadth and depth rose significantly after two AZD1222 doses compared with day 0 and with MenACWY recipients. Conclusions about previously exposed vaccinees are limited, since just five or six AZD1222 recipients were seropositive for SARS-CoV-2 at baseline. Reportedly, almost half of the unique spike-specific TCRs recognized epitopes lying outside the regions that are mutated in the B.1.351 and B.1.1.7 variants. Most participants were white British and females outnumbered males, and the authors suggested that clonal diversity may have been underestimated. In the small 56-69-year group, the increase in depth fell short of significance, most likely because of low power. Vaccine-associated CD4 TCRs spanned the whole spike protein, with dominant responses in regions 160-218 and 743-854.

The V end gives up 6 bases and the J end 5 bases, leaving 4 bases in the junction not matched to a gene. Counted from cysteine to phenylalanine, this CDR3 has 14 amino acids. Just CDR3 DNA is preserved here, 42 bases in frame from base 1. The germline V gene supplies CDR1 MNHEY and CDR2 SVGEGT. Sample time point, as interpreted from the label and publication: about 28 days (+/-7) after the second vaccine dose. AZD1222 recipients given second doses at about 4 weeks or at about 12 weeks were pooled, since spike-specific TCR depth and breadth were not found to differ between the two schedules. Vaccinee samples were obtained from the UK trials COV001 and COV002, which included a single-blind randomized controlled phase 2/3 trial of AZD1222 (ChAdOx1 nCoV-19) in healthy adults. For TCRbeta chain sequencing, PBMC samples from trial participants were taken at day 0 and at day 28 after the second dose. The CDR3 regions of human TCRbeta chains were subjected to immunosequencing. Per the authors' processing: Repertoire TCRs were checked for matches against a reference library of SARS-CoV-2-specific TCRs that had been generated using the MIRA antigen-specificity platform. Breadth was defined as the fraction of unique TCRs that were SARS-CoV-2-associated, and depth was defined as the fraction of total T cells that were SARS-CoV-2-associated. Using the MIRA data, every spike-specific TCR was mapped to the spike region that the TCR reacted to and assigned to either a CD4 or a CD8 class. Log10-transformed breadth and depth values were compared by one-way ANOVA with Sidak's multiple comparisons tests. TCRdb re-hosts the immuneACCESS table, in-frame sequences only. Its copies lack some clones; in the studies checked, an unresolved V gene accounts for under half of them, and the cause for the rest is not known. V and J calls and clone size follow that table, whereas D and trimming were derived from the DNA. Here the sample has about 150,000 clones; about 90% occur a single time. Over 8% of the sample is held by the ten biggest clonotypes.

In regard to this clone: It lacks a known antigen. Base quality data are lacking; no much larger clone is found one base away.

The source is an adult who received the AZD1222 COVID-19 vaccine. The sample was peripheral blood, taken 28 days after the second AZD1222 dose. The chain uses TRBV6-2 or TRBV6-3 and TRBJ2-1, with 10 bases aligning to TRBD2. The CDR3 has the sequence CASRPSGRNNEQFF. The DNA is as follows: TGTGCCAGCAGACCTAGCGGGAGAAACAATGAGCAGTTCTTC.